This record looks at one T cell receptor beta chain sequence and its context. Its antigen is undetermined. The data were taken from a study of CXCR3-negative and CXCR3-positive naive CD8 T cells. The TRB cDNA libraries were prepared by 5' RACE with UMI labels. TCRdb reprocessed the 5' RACE reads and keeps a single row for each CDR3 protein, giving no DNA. This listing includes about 150,000 distinct CDR3 sequences. The CDR3 loop spans 15 amino acids. Per germline, CDR1 KGHDR and CDR2 SFDVKD. General study points: A higher hydrophobicity marked the TRB CDR3s of CXCR3-positive naive cells versus CXCR3-negative naive cells.

This receptor was identified in a human donor in good health. Some clones in this sample may be carry-over from other donors' samples. The rearrangement joins TRBV24-1 to TRBJ2-1; TCRdb outputs TRBD1, but without DNA this stays unchecked. The material sequenced was naive CXCR3+ CD8+ T cells from blood. Sample subset: CD45RO-CCR7+CD27+CD95- naive CD8+ T cells expressing CXCR3 (TNR3+). CDR3: CATSDGGTVYNEQFF.